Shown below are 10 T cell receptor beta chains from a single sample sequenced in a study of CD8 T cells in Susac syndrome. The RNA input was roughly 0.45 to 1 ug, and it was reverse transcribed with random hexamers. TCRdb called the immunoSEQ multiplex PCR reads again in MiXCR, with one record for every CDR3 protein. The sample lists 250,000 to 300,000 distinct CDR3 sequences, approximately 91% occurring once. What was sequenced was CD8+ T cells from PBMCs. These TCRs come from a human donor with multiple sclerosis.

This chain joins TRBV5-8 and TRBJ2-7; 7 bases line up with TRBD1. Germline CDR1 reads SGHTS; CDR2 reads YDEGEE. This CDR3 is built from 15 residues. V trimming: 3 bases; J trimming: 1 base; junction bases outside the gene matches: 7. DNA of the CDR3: TGTGCCAGCAGCTCCCCGGACAGGCCTTCCTACGAGCAGTACTTC. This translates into CASSSPDRPSYEQYF.

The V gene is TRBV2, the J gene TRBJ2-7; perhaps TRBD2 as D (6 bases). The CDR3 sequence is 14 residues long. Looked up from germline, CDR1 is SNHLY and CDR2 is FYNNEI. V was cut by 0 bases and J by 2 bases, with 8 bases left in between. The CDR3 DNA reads TGTGCCAGCAGTGAAGCGGGGGGTACCTACGAGCAGTACTTC. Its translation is CASSEAGGTYEQYF.

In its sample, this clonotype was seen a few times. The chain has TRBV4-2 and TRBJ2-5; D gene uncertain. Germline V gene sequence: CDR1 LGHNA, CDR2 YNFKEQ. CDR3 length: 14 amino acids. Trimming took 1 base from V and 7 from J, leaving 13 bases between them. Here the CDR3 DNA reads TGTGCCAGCAGCCAAGCCCCCCCTTGGGGGACCCAGTACTTC. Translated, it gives CASSQAPPWGTQYF.

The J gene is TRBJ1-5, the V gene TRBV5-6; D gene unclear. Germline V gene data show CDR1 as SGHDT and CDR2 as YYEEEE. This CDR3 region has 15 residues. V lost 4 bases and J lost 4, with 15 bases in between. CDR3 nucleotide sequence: TGTGCCAGCAGCGCGGGCCCCTTTCGAAATCAGCCCCAGCATTTT. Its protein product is CASSAGPFRNQPQHF. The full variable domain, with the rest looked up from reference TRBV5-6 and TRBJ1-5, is DAGVTQSPTHLIKTRGQQVTLRCSPKSGHDTVSWYQQALGQGPQFIFQYYEEEERQRGNFPDRFSGHQFPNYSSELNVNALLLGDSALYLCASSAGPFRNQPQHFGDGTRLSIL.

The CDR3 DNA follows: TGTGCCAGCAGCTTAGCGACAGGGGACCAAAGGTATTATGGCTACACCTTC. Protein product: CASSLATGDQRYYGYTF. The chain joins TRBV7-9 to TRBJ1-2, with 8 bases identical to TRBD1. The CDR3 consists of 17 residues. Germline CDR1 is SEHNR and CDR2 is FQNEAQ (reference sequence). After removal of 0 bases from V and 5 bases from J, the junction contained 11 bases not matched to a gene. The full variable domain, completed using reference TRBV7-9 and TRBJ1-2, is DTGVSQNPRHKITKRGQNVTFRCDPISEHNRLYWYRQTLGQGPEFLTYFQNEAQLEKSRLLSDRFSAERPKGSFSTLEIQRTEQGDSAMYLCASSLATGDQRYYGYTFGSGTRLTVV.

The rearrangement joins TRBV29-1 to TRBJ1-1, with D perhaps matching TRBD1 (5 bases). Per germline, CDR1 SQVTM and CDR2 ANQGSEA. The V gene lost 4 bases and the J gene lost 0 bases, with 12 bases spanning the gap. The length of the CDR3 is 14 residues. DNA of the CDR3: TGCAGCGTTGTTACAGGCCCCATGAACACTGAAGCTTTCTTT. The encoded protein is CSVVTGPMNTEAFF.

CDR3 coding DNA: TGTGCCAGCAGCCAAGAGAACCAAGGCGACAATGAGCAGTTCTTC. It translates to CASSQENQGDNEQFF. This chain joins TRBV3-1 and TRBJ2-1; D not resolved. The CDR3 contains 15 residues. V lost 0 bases and J 5 bases, leaving 11 bases between the germline ends. CDR1 and CDR2 from the germline V gene are LGHDT and YNNKEL (reference sequence).

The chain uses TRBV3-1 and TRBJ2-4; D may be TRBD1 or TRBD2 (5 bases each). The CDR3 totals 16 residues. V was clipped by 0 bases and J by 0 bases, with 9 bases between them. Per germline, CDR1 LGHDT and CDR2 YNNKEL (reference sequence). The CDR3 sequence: CASSQDEGIAKNIQYF. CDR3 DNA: TGTGCCAGCAGCCAAGATGAGGGGATAGCCAAAAACATTCAGTACTTC.

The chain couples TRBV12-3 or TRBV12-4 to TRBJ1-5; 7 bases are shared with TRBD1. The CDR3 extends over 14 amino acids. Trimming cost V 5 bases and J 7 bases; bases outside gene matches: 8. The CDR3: CASSGTDPLQPQHF. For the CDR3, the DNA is TGTGCCAGCAGTGGGACAGATCCCCTCCAGCCCCAGCATTTT.

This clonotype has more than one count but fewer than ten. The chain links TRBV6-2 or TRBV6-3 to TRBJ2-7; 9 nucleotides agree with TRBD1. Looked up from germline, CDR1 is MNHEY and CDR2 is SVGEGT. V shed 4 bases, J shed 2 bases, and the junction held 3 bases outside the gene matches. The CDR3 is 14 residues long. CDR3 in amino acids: CASSSGTGTYEQYF. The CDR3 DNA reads TGTGCCAGCAGTTCCGGGACAGGGACCTACGAGCAGTACTTC.